A single TCR beta chain is shown here with its context. The antigen is not known. This specimen comes from a study of vaccination and CD4 T cells after COVID-19. The CDR3 has 14 amino acids. With 0 bases removed from V and 3 bases from J, the gap between germline ends came to 10 bases. Germline assignment: CDR1 SGHNT and CDR2 YYREEE (reference sequence). Documented treatment: roughly ten-day PBMC culture with coronavirus spike peptide pools or control peptides (ViraFEST assay). Oncomine TCR Beta short-read sequencing was applied to DNA from cultured CD4+ T cells. TCRdb redid the calling of the PCR reads with MiXCR, one entry per CDR3 protein. The sample holds some 9,300 distinct CDR3 sequences, around 25% seen once.

The source of this sequence is a human donor who received a COVID-19 vaccine. Here the sequenced sample was CD4+ T cells from blood, cultured in vitro, taken before SARS-CoV-2 vaccination. V gene TRBV5-4 combines with J gene TRBJ2-7; D unresolved. CDR3 DNA: TGTGCCAGCAGCTTGGGACGGACCGGCTACGAGCAGTACTTC. Translating gives CASSLGRTGYEQYF.